The text below deals with one T cell receptor beta chain. This clone occurred a few times. This receptor's antigen is unknown. It has no much larger one-base neighbor in the sample; base qualities were not kept. CDR1 and CDR2, per the germline V gene, are SGHRS and YFSETQ. From cysteine to phenylalanine, the CDR3 is 15 amino acids long. Only CDR3 DNA is held: 45 bases, read in frame from base 1. V loses 3 bases, J loses 2 bases, and the germline ends lie 11 bases apart. Library creation used the immunoSEQ multiplex PCR assay. For the multiplex PCR, a mixture combining 60 forward primers for TCR Vbeta segments and 13 reverse primers for TCR Jbeta segments was used. Amplification of the CDR3 region of rearranged TCR beta genes was performed with a multiplex PCR assay on genomic DNA. The Illumina HiSeq System was used to sequence the amplified TCR beta libraries as 87-base-pair reads. On the authors' methods: A later analysis tallied tens of millions of unique TCR beta chains across the 666 repertoires, and around 9.9 million of those chains were shared by two or more donors. Raw reads were error-corrected and collapsed into unique sequences with a nearest-neighbor algorithm that merged closely related sequences to remove PCR and sequencing errors. CDR3 sequences were aligned to IMGT reference sequences to assign V, D and J gene segments. For a sequence to be retained, at least a six-nucleotide match to both a V gene segment and a J gene segment was required. A rearrangement was called productive if the CDR3 had no stop codons and remained in frame with V and J, and every other rearrangement was called non-productive. Following IMGT convention, CDR3 was defined as the stretch from the second conserved V-encoded cysteine to the conserved J-encoded phenylalanine. The earlier analysis of fewer than 700 of the donors excluded sequences that lacked an unambiguous match to a single V gene segment. In an earlier analysis of around 600 of the donors, V segments were called functional above 56.7% productive rearrangements and were called segregating when the between-donor standard deviation exceeded 5%. A statistical classification framework was built to diagnose cytomegalovirus status from the catalog of TCR beta chain sequences. In a later analysis, V and J genes were assigned by comparing TCR nucleotide sequences against IMGT/GENE-DB human TR gene sequences. In a later analysis, CDR3 sequences and most-parsimonious VDJ recombination scenarios were assigned using the TCRdist pipeline. A later analysis defined each TCR beta chain by its CDR3 amino acid sequence plus V-gene family, and excluded reads lacking a unique V-gene family. In a later analysis, 450 to 600 highly shared, low-generation-probability nucleotide sequences were removed to address suspected cross-contamination and a sequencing artifact. A later analysis calculated a clonal expansion index for each public chain from normalized within-repertoire ranks of inferred template counts. In a later analysis, generation probabilities were computed using a VDJ recombination model fitted to out-of-frame rearrangements, and the results were checked against IGoR. A later analysis scored TCR-TCR, TCR-HLA and TCR-CMV co-occurrence with hypergeometric tests, applying a repertoire-size bias correction to TCR pairs. In a later analysis, false discovery rates were estimated by permuting HLA or CMV assignments 20 times. A later analysis grouped co-occurring TCRs with DBSCAN, adding TCRdist sequence similarity when clustering within HLA-allele-positive subsets. Co-occurrence clustering excluded repertoires with fewer than 30,000 or more than 120,000 public chains, plus five with anomalous nucleotide sharing. TCRdb provides this immuneACCESS table in a form limited to in-frame rearrangements. Some clones are lacking; in checked studies, under half of them reflect an unresolved V gene, and why the rest are absent is not known. V and J calls and clone size come straight from that table; D and trimming were deduced from the DNA. The table for this sample lists some 150,000 clones; roughly 80% of them were counted only once. Roughly 4% of the sample is taken by the ten largest.

The sample belongs to a study of cytomegalovirus exposure and HLA in healthy donors (dated by TCRdb to about 2017). As for the study more broadly: An earlier analysis of approximately 600 of the donors reported 250 to 300 Gb of sequence data and 100 million to 140 million unique TCR beta sequences from about 179 million T cells. About 300 gigabases of sequencing data and tens of millions of unique TCR sequences were included in an early release covering over 600 HLA-typed donors. Of the approximately 400 genotyped donors, 65% to 90% fell in the genetic ancestry cluster associated with self-reported Caucasian donors. The study aimed to test whether signatures of past pathogen exposure could be identified by cataloging public T cell receptors. Using immunosequencing, the study profiled T cell repertoires from 640 or so subjects and related those repertoires to cytomegalovirus serostatus. Besides the first cohort of around 670 subjects, a separate validation cohort made up of roughly 120 different subjects was used. To predict cytomegalovirus infection status, the study combined high-throughput TCR immunosequencing, statistical association of individual TCRs with disease status, and machine learning. A later analysis re-analyzed previously published TCR beta repertoires from 666 donors and added high-resolution HLA genotyping to study TCR occurrence patterns. In the later analysis, no new phenotypic data were used to find candidate immune exposures; instead, reliance was placed on TCR beta sequences and their occurrence across donors. An earlier analysis of roughly 580 of the donors used high-throughput TCR beta sequencing to judge whether each TCR beta V gene segment behaved as functional or pseudogenic. Donor age, sex, ethnicity and CMV serostatus were collected together with the repertoire data. Genome-wide SNP genotypes for about 65% of the 666 donors were used in a later genetic analysis, which treated that subset as a discovery cohort. Every discovery cohort repertoire had been produced on one sequencing platform. HLA typing included class I and class II loci at four-digit resolution. The number of donors typed differed by locus, with about 629-630 for A, B, C, DRB1 and DQB1, roughly 520 for DQA1, 606 for DPA1, and some 470 for DPB1. Roughly 5 DR-DQ haplotypes were handled as single units for association and clustering, since linkage in the cohort was strong. Among over 350 genotyped donors of the cohort, an average of approximately 240,000 unique TCR beta nucleotide sequences were sequenced per donor, 15% to 20% of them non-productive.

Broader findings and caveats from the paper: In vitro tests confirmed that a few of the cytomegalovirus-associated TCR beta chains recognize cytomegalovirus antigens. V-gene and J-gene trimming of TCR beta chains was associated with a missense DCLRE1C variant in a later genetic analysis, and the association was replicated in an independent cohort. Because counts were too low, seventeen rarely observed V segments, including chromosome 9 orphons, were excluded from the earlier analysis of 587 of the donors. According to a later genetic analysis, donors in an Asian-associated ancestry cluster had fewer N-insertions in productive TCRs than the approximately 710-donor mean. At a false discovery rate of 0.05, a later analysis linked 16,951 TCR beta sequences to specific HLA alleles. According to a later analysis, TCR association rates differed among HLA loci, with DRB1 alleles showing the most associated TCRs and HLA-C alleles showing the fewest. According to a later analysis, most CMV-associated TCR beta chains appeared to be HLA-restricted, and the HLA associations seemed to be driven largely by CMV exposure. It was suggested by the authors that the approach could potentially be generalized to other disease states and immunological phenotypes. The cohort was sequenced for TCR beta chains only, and without alpha or paired-chain data the features that could be detected were limited. Because the 87-base-pair reads could not distinguish some IMGT-functional V segments, including TRBV6-2 and TRBV6-3, those segments were excluded. When HLA alleles, especially DR and DQ, strongly co-occurred, attributing TCR associations to individual alleles was difficult. Most TCR sequences were observed very rarely across donors, whereas some public TCRs were present in many individuals. According to a later analysis, parvovirus B19, influenza, CMV and Epstein-Barr virus appeared linked to several top co-occurrence clusters. A later analysis found that HLA-associated TCR beta chains were more clonally expanded and had lower generation probabilities than equally common non-associated chains. Roughly uniform sequencing depth across donors was assumed in presence/absence analyses, although this assumption may not hold. A further reported finding was that TCR beta sequences accurately predicted the HLA-A and HLA-B alleles for most subjects in the first cohort. Broadly in line with IMGT annotations, most TCR beta V segments showed up in productive rearrangements about 90% or about 30% of the time in an earlier analysis of around 600 of the donors. Cytomegalovirus status was reported to be diagnosed by the classifier with high specificity and sensitivity in both the original and validation cohorts. A cluster of highly shared sequence variants was judged likely to be a technical artifact of the sequencing pipeline. Correlated functional status among segregating V segments might reflect linkage disequilibrium, but an unknown experimental factor could not be ruled out. Because HLA typing was missing for some donors at each locus, association tests included only the typed subset. Immune exposure information for the cohort was limited to CMV serostatus. The study gave a list of about 150 TCR beta chains associated with cytomegalovirus.

In total, 630 or so healthy bone marrow donors made up the cohort. At the time of sampling, all cohort members were nominally healthy, though unrecorded immune exposures were likely present. The donor was CMV seropositive and belonged to the group of more than 250 seropositive cohort members. A peripheral blood sample was provided by each donor, and peripheral blood mononuclear cells were used for TCR beta sequencing. The Qiagen DNeasy Blood Extraction Kit was used to extract genomic DNA from the blood cell samples. Source material: PBMCs. This sequence uses TRBV5-1 and TRBJ1-4; the D gene is possibly TRBD1, with 6 bases matching. This sequence was found in a woman aged 40 to 50 in good health and CMV-seropositive. The nucleotide sequence is TGCGCCAGCAGCTCCACAGGGAATACTAATGAAAAACTGTTTTTT. The translation is CASSSTGNTNEKLFF.